Below are 4 T cell receptor beta chains sequenced from a single sample in a study of early T cells in non-severe SARS-CoV-2 infection. TCRdb reprocessed the 5' RACE reads via MiXCR and lists one record per CDR3 protein. Of tens of thousands of distinct CDR3 sequences listed, around 9.3% are singletons. This material consisted of whole blood, taken at baseline. Receptors were obtained from an adult who was a healthcare worker with PCR-confirmed SARS-CoV-2 infection or an uninfected control (not recorded which).

This clonotype has just a few counts. The V call is TRBV5-1, the J call TRBJ2-3; the match to TRBD1 covers 7 bases. The length of the CDR3 is 14 residues. V trimming: 4 bases; J trimming: 5 bases; junction bases outside the gene matches: 7. CDR1 and CDR2 (germline): SGHRS, YFSETQ. CDR3 sequence (DNA): TGCGCCAGCAGCCACGGACAGGATGGAGATACGCAGTATTTT. This sequence encodes CASSHGQDGDTQYF.

This clonotype has at least ten counts. The gene calls are TRBV6-6 and TRBJ1-6; no definite D call. Germline lookup yields CDR1 MNHNY and CDR2 SVGAGI (reference sequence). V dropped 2 bases and J dropped 0 bases, with 11 bases sitting between them. The CDR3 is made up of 17 amino acids. CDR3 bases: TGTGCCAGCAGTTACAGGCCTACTAGCTCCTATAATTCACCCCTCCACTTT. Protein product: CASSYRPTSSYNSPLHF.

There are many counts of this clonotype. This chain joins TRBV20-1 and TRBJ2-6; D is ambiguous. CDR1 and CDR2 from the germline V gene are DFQATT and SNEGSKA (reference sequence). V lost 0 bases and J lost 4, with 7 bases in between. CDR3 length: 14 residues. This CDR3 reads CSARDVRGANVLTF. Here the CDR3 DNA reads TGCAGTGCTAGAGATGTACGGGGGGCCAACGTCCTGACTTTC.

This clonotype has more than one count but fewer than ten. The chain uses TRBV12-3 or TRBV12-4 and TRBJ2-7, with D possibly being TRBD1 (6 bases). V was shortened by 5 bases and J by 5 bases, with 10 bases between the two germline ends. There are 12 residues in the CDR3. The CDR3 is CASSLQGDEQYF. The CDR3 bases are TGTGCCAGCAGTCTACAGGGAGACGAGCAGTACTTC.